The present entry profiles one T cell receptor beta chain with its context. Antigen: not known. Germline V gene lookup returns CDR1 SNHLY and CDR2 FYNNEI. This CDR3 has 18 amino acids. The junction had 7 bases not matched to a gene; V was cut back by 1 base and J by 0 bases. The table came from immunoSEQ multiplex PCR; TCRdb's copy has only in-frame clones and leaves some out. The sample has about 38,000 clones; 70% to 75% are singletons. This sample stems from a study of radiotherapy plus CTLA-4 blockade in lung cancer. In the study overall: Objective responses arose in about 17% of patients, and about 32% experienced disease control.

Regarding the study as a whole: There was expansion of tumor-derived TCR clones in blood after radiotherapy plus ipilimumab. Response, reportedly, was best predicted by interferon-beta along with early blood T cell clone dynamics.

The genes are TRBV2 and TRBJ2-2; 8 nucleotides match TRBD1. Sample: peripheral blood, taken from a patient treated with radiotherapy plus ipilimumab. This clonotype originated in a human donor with non-small cell lung cancer who had stable disease on radiotherapy plus ipilimumab. The CDR3 DNA reads TGTGCCAGCAGTGAAGGACAGGGGCTCACCGCGAACACCGGGGAGCTGTTTTTT. Translated, it gives CASSEGQGLTANTGELFF.